This T cell receptor beta chain was identified in a study of blood T cell repertoires in COVID-19. Study-wide context: PBMCs, B-cell-depleted T cells, or T cells were the source of the cDNA or gDNA that made up the material.

This clone was observed a single time. CDR1 and CDR2 from the germline V gene are MNHEY and SVGAGI. The CDR3 is made up of 15 amino acids. V shed 8 bases, J shed 2 bases, and the junction held 4 bases outside the gene matches. Clones were sequenced by immunoSEQ multiplex PCR, and TCRdb holds only the in-frame ones, with some missing. The table shows approximately 290,000 clones, with 70% to 90% occurring only once. The sequenced sample was peripheral blood. J is TRBJ2-2 and V is TRBV6-5, with 11 positions matching TRBD2. This receptor was taken from a human donor with COVID-19, enrolled during active disease. The donor label of this sample is uncertain. CDR3: CASHRLAGNTGELFF. CDR3 coding DNA: TGTGCCAGCCACCGACTAGCGGGAAACACCGGGGAGCTGTTTTTT.